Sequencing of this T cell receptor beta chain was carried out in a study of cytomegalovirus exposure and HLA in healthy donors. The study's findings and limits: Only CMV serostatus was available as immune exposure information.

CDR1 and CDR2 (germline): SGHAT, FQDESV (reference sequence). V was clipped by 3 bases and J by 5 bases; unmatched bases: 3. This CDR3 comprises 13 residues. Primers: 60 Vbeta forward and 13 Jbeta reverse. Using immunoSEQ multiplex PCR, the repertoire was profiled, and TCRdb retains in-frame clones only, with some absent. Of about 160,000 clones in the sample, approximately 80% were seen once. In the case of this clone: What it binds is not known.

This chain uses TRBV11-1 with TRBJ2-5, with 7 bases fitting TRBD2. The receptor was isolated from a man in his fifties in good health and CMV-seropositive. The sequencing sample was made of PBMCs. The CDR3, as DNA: TGTGCCAGCAGCTTCGGGGGGATCGAGACCCAGTACTTC. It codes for CASSFGGIETQYF.